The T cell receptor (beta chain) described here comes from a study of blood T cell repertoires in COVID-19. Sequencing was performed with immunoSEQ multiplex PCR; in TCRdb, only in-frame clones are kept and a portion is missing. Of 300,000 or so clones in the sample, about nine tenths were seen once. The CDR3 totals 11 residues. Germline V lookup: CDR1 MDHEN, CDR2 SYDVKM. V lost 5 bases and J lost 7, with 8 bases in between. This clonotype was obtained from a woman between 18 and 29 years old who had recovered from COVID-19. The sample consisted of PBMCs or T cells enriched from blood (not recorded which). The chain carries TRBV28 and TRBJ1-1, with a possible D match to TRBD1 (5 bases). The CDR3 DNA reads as TGTGCCAGCAGTCCAGGGCGTGAAGCTTTCTTT. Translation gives CASSPGREAFF.